The 19 T cell receptor beta chains reported below all come from one sample, sequenced in a study of brain T cells in children with intractable seizures. Sequencing used immunoSEQ multiplex PCR; TCRdb keeps in-frame clones, though not all of them. The repertoire holds hundreds of thousands of clones, with 93% as singletons. Time point defined: blood from clinic visit 5 months post-surgery; TSC patient then seizure free. The sequenced sample was peripheral blood, obtained 5 to 6 months after surgery. The source of these receptors is a boy under two years old with tuberous sclerosis and intractable seizures.

The chain links TRBV3-1 (or the pseudogene TRBV3-2) to TRBJ2-3; the D is unclear. V gave up 1 base and J gave up 5 bases, with 4 bases separating them. CDR3 length: 12 residues. Looked up from germline, CDR1 is LGHDT and CDR2 is YNNKEL (reference sequence). In DNA form, the CDR3 reads TGTGCCAGCAGCCAAGTGGGAGATACGCAGTATTTT. It encodes CASSQVGDTQYF.

The chain uses TRBV5-1 and TRBJ1-1, with 9 bases identical to TRBD1. V dropped 5 bases and J dropped 5; count of bases not matched to a gene: 7. The CDR3 is made up of 14 amino acids. Germline CDR1 SGHRS, CDR2 YFSETQ. DNA for the CDR3: TGCGCCAGCAGTTTCGGGACAGGGAAAACTGAAGCTTTCTTT. Residues: CASSFGTGKTEAFF.

The rearrangement joins TRBV5-1 to TRBJ2-3, with 8 bases that match TRBD2. V shed 5 bases, J shed 4 bases, and the junction held 3 bases outside the gene matches. The germline CDR1 and CDR2 sequences are SGHRS and YFSETQ. The length of the CDR3 is 13 residues. This CDR3 is CASRGLDSDTQYF. The CDR3 nucleotides read TGCGCCAGCAGGGGACTAGACTCAGATACGCAGTATTTT. Combining the CDR3 with reference TRBV5-1 and TRBJ2-3 gives the whole variable domain KAGVTQTPRYLIKTRGQQVTLSCSPISGHRSVSWYQQTPGQGLQFLFEYFSETQRNKGNFPGRFSGRQFSNSRSEMNVSTLELGDSALYLCASRGLDSDTQYFGPGTRLTVL.

This clone was counted once. In DNA, the CDR3 is TGTGCCAGCAGTTTAGTGGTAGCGGGAGGCAGGGTGAACATTCAGTACTTC. The encoded protein is CASSLVVAGGRVNIQYF. The chain joins TRBV28 to TRBJ2-4, with 10 bases that match TRBD2. The CDR3 runs to 17 residues. Germline V gene lookup returns CDR1 MDHEN and CDR2 SYDVKM. J lost 7 bases, V lost 2 bases, and 11 bases had no gene match.

In DNA, the CDR3 is TGTGCCAGCAGCCTGGCCGGACTAGCGGGCGGAGAGCAGTACTTC. Its protein is CASSLAGLAGGEQYF. The chain carries TRBV11-2 and TRBJ2-7, with 11 bases lining up with TRBD2. The CDR3 is 15 amino acids. V dropped 5 bases and J dropped 7; count of bases not matched to a gene: 10. Looked up from germline, CDR1 is SGHAT and CDR2 is FQNNGV.

This sequence joins TRBV5-1 and TRBJ2-7; D possibly matches TRBD1 or TRBD2 (5 bases each). The CDR3 has 15 residues. Germline V gene sequence: CDR1 SGHRS, CDR2 YFSETQ. The ends were cut back, 0 bases at V and 6 bases at J, with 16 bases in the middle. The CDR3 sequence is CASSLGGVLGTEQYF. In DNA, the CDR3 is TGCGCCAGCAGCTTGGGGGGCGTGTTGGGGACCGAGCAGTACTTC.

This clone is a singleton in its sample. V gene TRBV29-1 combines with J gene TRBJ2-7, with TRBD2 as a possible D gene (6 bases). CDR1 and CDR2 from the germline V gene are SQVTM and ANQGSEA. Trimming cost V 0 bases and J 7 bases, with 25 bases left between them. This CDR3 is built from 17 residues. The CDR3 DNA sequence: TGCAGCGTTGAAGATCGATGGGGGGAATCCCGGTTAGGAGAGCAGTACTTC. Translating it yields CSVEDRWGESRLGEQYF.

V is TRBV24-1 and J is TRBJ2-7; no reliable D call. CDR1 KGHDR and CDR2 SFDVKD come from the germline V gene. Trimming removed 1 base from V and 6 bases from J, with 12 bases in between. The CDR3 is 14 amino acids. The CDR3 nucleotides read TGTGCCACCAGTGATTTACAGACCCCCAGCGAGCAGTACTTC. The encoded protein is CATSDLQTPSEQYF.

CDR3 loop: CASSQVTAGGTGELFF. CDR3 DNA sequence: TGCGCCAGCAGCCAAGTAACAGCGGGGGGGACCGGGGAGCTGTTTTTT. The rearrangement joins TRBV4-1 to TRBJ2-2; 10 bases fit TRBD2. Germline assignment: CDR1 MGHRA and CDR2 YSYEKL. This CDR3 is built from 16 residues. J lost 5 bases, V lost 1 base, and 4 bases had no gene match.

This chain links TRBV4-1 with TRBJ2-3; D is possibly TRBD2 (6 bases). The V gene lost 3 bases and the J gene lost 2 bases, with 15 bases spanning the gap. CDR3 size: 16 residues. Germline V CDR1 and CDR2: MGHRA, YSYEKL. The CDR3 nucleotides are TGCGCCAGCAGCCACGGACACCAGGACTACACAGATACGCAGTATTTT. It is translated as CASSHGHQDYTDTQYF.

Of note for this clone: This sample includes further DNA sequences coding for the same CDR3. J is TRBJ2-7 and V is TRBV18; D might be TRBD2 (5 bases). CDR1 is KGHSH, CDR2 LQKENI, per germline. The V gene lost 3 bases and the J gene lost 4 bases, with 7 bases spanning the gap. This CDR3 region has 12 residues. The CDR3 DNA reads as TGTGCCAGCTCACCTGGCGGGTACGAGCAGTACTTC. Amino acids: CASSPGGYEQYF. Full variable domain (missing parts from reference TRBV18 and TRBJ2-7): NAGVMQNPRHLVRRRGQEARLRCSPMKGHSHVYWYRQLPEEGLKFMVYLQKENIIDESGMPKERFSAEFPKEGPSILRIQQVVRGDSAAYFCASSPGGYEQYFGPGTRLTVT.

This clone was observed a handful of times. The V and J genes are TRBV2 and TRBJ1-2; 9 bases line up with TRBD1. CDR3 length: 14 amino acids. CDR1 SNHLY and CDR2 FYNNEI come from the germline V gene. Trimming cost V 2 bases and J 4 bases; bases outside gene matches: 2. Here the CDR3 DNA reads TGTGCCAGCAGTGAAAGGACAGGGGCCTATGGCTACACCTTC. Protein sequence: CASSERTGAYGYTF.

Here the CDR3 DNA reads TGTGCCAGCAGCTTAGTCTACCGGGGGGGAAGGGATACGCAGTATTTT. Translated, it gives CASSLVYRGGRDTQYF. This chain connects TRBV7-6 to TRBJ2-3, with 8 bases aligning to TRBD2. The ends lost 1 base at V and 6 bases at J; junction bases unmatched: 9. The CDR3 length is 16 residues. The germline gives CDR1 SGHVS, CDR2 FNYEAQ. The full variable domain, its missing parts supplied by reference TRBV7-6 and TRBJ2-3, is GAGVSQSPRYKVTKRGQDVALRCDPISGHVSLYWYRQALGQGPEFLTYFNYEAQQDKSGLPNDRFSAERPEGSISTLTIQRTEQRDSAMYRCASSLVYRGGRDTQYFGPGTRLTVL.

V is TRBV10-2 and J is TRBJ2-2; D possibly corresponds to TRBD2 (6 bases). Trimming took 6 bases from V and 6 from J, leaving 17 bases between them. CDR1 WSHSY and CDR2 SAAADI come from the germline V gene. The CDR3 has 15 residues. The CDR3 is CASRGVGEVAGELFF. CDR3 DNA: TGCGCCAGCAGGGGTGTGGGGGAGGTGGCCGGGGAGCTGTTTTTT.

This chain links TRBV7-3 with TRBJ2-2, with D maybe TRBD2 (6 bases). Germline V gene data show CDR1 as SGHTA and CDR2 as FQGTGA. V lost 2 bases and J 6 bases, leaving 13 bases between the germline ends. This CDR3 region has 15 residues. The CDR3 sequence: CASSLSPAGAGELFF. The CDR3 bases are TGTGCCAGCAGCTTATCACCAGCGGGCGCCGGGGAGCTGTTTTTT. Using reference TRBV7-3 and TRBJ2-2 for the parts outside the CDR3, the full variable domain is GAGVSQTPSNKVTEKGKYVELRCDPISGHTALYWYRQSLGQGPEFLIYFQGTGAADDSGLPNDRFFAVRPEGSVSTLKIQRTERGDSAVYLCASSLSPAGAGELFFGEGSRLTVL.

As DNA, the CDR3 is TGTGCCAGCAGCTTAGCACAGGGGGGTGGCTATGGCTACACCTTC. Translated: CASSLAQGGGYGYTF. This chain joins TRBV7-2 and TRBJ1-2; 8 bases are a match to TRBD1. From germline, CDR1 is SGHTA and CDR2 FQGNSA. With V trimmed by 0 bases and J by 4 bases, 4 bases remained unmatched. This CDR3 has 15 residues.

The sample holds a few counts of this clone. The chain couples TRBV7-6 to TRBJ1-3; D perhaps matches TRBD1 (5 bases). The V end was cut by 5 bases, the J end by 0 bases, with 17 bases between. The CDR3 length is 17 residues. Per the germline V gene, CDR1 is SGHVS and CDR2 is FNYEAQ. CDR3 in amino acids: CASSARDGVFSGNTIYF. CDR3 DNA sequence: TGTGCCAGCAGCGCCCGGGACGGGGTTTTCTCTGGAAACACCATATATTTT.

The genes are TRBV19 and TRBJ1-1; the D is unclear. This CDR3 contains 14 residues. V lost 7 bases to trimming and J lost 0 bases, with 12 bases between them. The germline CDR1 and CDR2 sequences are LNHDA and SQIVND (reference sequence). The CDR3 coding sequence is TGTGCCAGTACCAAGGACGGATTGAACACTGAAGCTTTCTTT. As protein: CASTKDGLNTEAFF. Full variable domain (rest looked up from reference TRBV19 and TRBJ1-1): DGGITQSPKYLFRKEGQNVTLSCEQNLNHDAMYWYRQDPGQGLRLIYYSQIVNDFQKGDIAEGYSVSREKKESFPLTVTSAQKNPTAFYLCASTKDGLNTEAFFGQGTRLTVV.

J is TRBJ2-1 and V is TRBV13; D is undetermined. The V gene's germline CDR1 is PRHDT and CDR2 FYEKMQ (reference sequence). The ends were cut back, 6 bases at V and 0 bases at J, with 9 bases in the middle. The CDR3 covers 14 residues. The CDR3 bases are TGTGCCAGCAGTACCCGGAGCTCCTACAATGAGCAGTTCTTC. Translation gives CASSTRSSYNEQFF.